The rows below give T cell receptor beta chains drawn from one sample of a study of blood T cell repertoires in COVID-19. Only in-frame clones appear in the TCRdb table, and some are missing; sequencing was by immunoSEQ multiplex PCR. Of around 60,000 clones in the sample, 74% were seen once. Sequencing was performed on peripheral blood. The source of these receptors is a woman older than 75 with acute or convalescent COVID-19. Each CDR3 is given with its conserved first and last residue. A D gene is named only where the DNA matches it firmly. A row's size may be missing; if present it is once, few, many or a size class.

CDR3	DNA	length	V	J	D	size
CASSLDRVEGYTF	TGCGCCAGCAGCTTGGACAGGGTGGAGGGCTACACCTTC	13	TRBV5-1	TRBJ1-2	NA	NA
CASTSGGFYNEQFF	TGTGCCAGCACTTCGGGGGGATTTTACAATGAGCAGTTCTTC	14	TRBV6-5	TRBJ2-1	TRBD2	NA
CASSPGTGLRETQYF	TGTGCCAGCAGCCCAGGGACAGGACTAAGGGAGACCCAGTACTTC	15	TRBV11-3	TRBJ2-5	TRBD1	once
CASSIRVSSYEQYF	TGTGCCAGCAGCATCAGGGTGAGCTCCTACGAGCAGTACTTC	14	TRBV2	TRBJ2-7	NA	NA
CAWSATRGPYSNQPQHF	TGTGCCTGGAGTGCCACTCGAGGGCCCTATAGCAATCAGCCCCAGCATTTT	17	TRBV30	TRBJ1-5	NA	NA
CASSFQGRVGIQYF	TGTGCCAGCAGTTTTCAGGGAAGGGTCGGCATTCAGTACTTC	14	TRBV27	TRBJ2-4	NA	NA
CASSLAWGRSNTGELFF	TGTGCCAGCAGCTTGGCGTGGGGGCGCTCGAACACCGGGGAGCTGTTTTTT	17	TRBV5-4	TRBJ2-2	NA	NA
CASSFYEAGGFRSYNEQFF	TGTGCCAGCAGTTTTTATGAAGCGGGAGGTTTCCGGTCCTACAATGAGCAGTTCTTC	19	TRBV6-2/TRBV6-3	TRBJ2-1	TRBD2	NA
CASSLAGFSAQGAIPDTQYF	TGTGCCAGCAGCTTAGCGGGTTTTTCAGCACAGGGGGCGATCCCAGATACGCAGTATTTT	20	TRBV7-2	TRBJ2-3	TRBD1	NA
CASSPEGTGGTEAFF	TGTGCCAGTAGTCCCGAGGGGACAGGGGGCACTGAAGCTTTCTTT	15	TRBV19	TRBJ1-1	TRBD1	NA
CASGPGSDTQYF	TGTGCCAGCGGTCCCGGGTCAGATACGCAGTATTTT	12	TRBV4-2	TRBJ2-3	NA	NA
CASSPLDRGRQGTEAFF	TGTGCCAGCAGCCCTCTGGACAGGGGGCGGCAGGGCACTGAAGCTTTCTTT	17	TRBV3-1/TRBV3-2	TRBJ1-1	TRBD1	NA
CASSQEQDRGILSYGYTF	TGCGCCAGCAGCCAAGAACAGGACAGGGGAATTCTGTCCTATGGCTACACCTTC	18	TRBV4-3	TRBJ1-2	TRBD1	few
CASSKLEATQYF	TGTGCCAGCAGTAAACTAGAAGCGACCCAGTACTTC	12	TRBV12-3/TRBV12-4	TRBJ2-5	NA	NA
CASSLLGTGDGTEAFF	TGTGCCAGCAGTCTTCTGGGGACAGGGGATGGCACTGAAGCTTTCTTT	16	TRBV28	TRBJ1-1	TRBD1	NA
CASSQEFSGRAYEQYF	TGTGCCAGCAGCCAAGAATTTAGCGGGAGAGCCTACGAGCAGTACTTC	16	TRBV4-2	TRBJ2-7	TRBD2	NA
CASSPGLAGDTDTQYF	TGTGCCAGCTCACCGGGACTAGCGGGGGACACAGATACGCAGTATTTT	16	TRBV18	TRBJ2-3	TRBD2	NA
CASSPALLGGRETQYF	TGTGCCAGCAGTCCCGCCTTGTTGGGGGGGAGAGAGACCCAGTACTTC	16	TRBV27	TRBJ2-5	TRBD2	NA
CASSVAPGGAGATDTQYF	TGTGCCAGCAGCGTGGCCCCTGGGGGAGCGGGAGCTACAGATACGCAGTATTTT	18	TRBV9	TRBJ2-3	TRBD2	NA
CASSKEGRHTEAFF	TGTGCCAGTAGTAAGGAGGGCAGGCACACTGAAGCTTTCTTT	14	TRBV19	TRBJ1-1	NA	many
CASSQDVGGASGNTIYF	TGCGCCAGCAGCCAAGATGTAGGGGGCGCATCAGGAAACACCATATATTTT	17	TRBV4-3	TRBJ1-3	TRBD1	NA
CASSYSGGRGNTIYF	TGTGCCAGCAGTTACTCCGGGGGTAGGGGAAACACCATATATTTT	15	TRBV6-5	TRBJ1-3	NA	NA
CASRGSGTGPYEQYF	TGTGCCAGCAGAGGGTCAGGGACAGGGCCCTACGAGCAGTACTTC	15	TRBV6-5	TRBJ2-7	TRBD1	NA
CASSLESATSTDTQYF	TGCGCCAGCAGCTTGGAGAGCGCAACTAGCACAGATACGCAGTATTTT	16	TRBV5-1	TRBJ2-3	NA	NA
CASSQDIGGTGNTIYF	TGTGCCAGCAGCCAAGATATCGGGGGAACTGGAAACACCATATATTTT	16	TRBV3-1/TRBV3-2	TRBJ1-3	NA	NA
CASRGGGLRNWNTEAFF	TGTGCCAGCAGGGGCGGGGGGCTGAGGAATTGGAACACTGAAGCTTTCTTT	17	TRBV28	TRBJ1-1	NA	once
CASSFESTRELFF	TGTGCCAGCAGCTTCGAGTCAACCCGGGAGCTGTTTTTT	13	TRBV5-5	TRBJ2-2	NA	NA
CASSLSLADTGELFF	TGCGCCAGCAGCTTGTCACTAGCTGATACCGGGGAGCTGTTTTTT	15	TRBV5-1	TRBJ2-2	NA	once
CASSYYGSMAYEQYF	TGTGCCAGCAGTTACTATGGGAGCATGGCCTACGAGCAGTACTTC	15	TRBV6-6	TRBJ2-7	NA	NA
CASGRDNEQFF	TGTGCCAGCGGGCGGGACAATGAGCAGTTCTTC	11	TRBV27	TRBJ2-1	NA	once
CASSFSVRTNEQFF	TGTGCCAGCAGCTTTAGCGTTAGGACGAATGAGCAGTTCTTC	14	TRBV7-2	TRBJ2-1	NA	NA
CASSLDGQASTDTQYF	TGCGCCAGCAGCTTGGATGGACAAGCTAGCACAGATACGCAGTATTTT	16	TRBV5-1	TRBJ2-3	NA	NA
CASSFVQLSNYGYTF	TGTGCCAGCAGTTTTGTACAGCTCTCTAACTATGGCTACACCTTC	15	TRBV28	TRBJ1-2	NA	NA
CATSDDRNYGYTF	TGTGCCACCAGTGATGACAGGAACTATGGCTACACCTTC	13	TRBV24-1	TRBJ1-2	NA	NA
CASSLIPGQGDSPLHF	TGTGCCAGCAGTTTAATCCCGGGACAGGGGGATTCACCCCTCCACTTT	16	TRBV28	TRBJ1-6	TRBD1	few
CASSLDGTALSDEQFF	TGTGCCAGCAGCTTAGATGGGACAGCGTTAAGCGATGAGCAGTTCTTC	16	TRBV7-7	TRBJ2-1	TRBD1	NA
CASSLTGGSEAFF	TGTGCCAGCAGCTTGACAGGGGGATCTGAAGCTTTCTTT	13	TRBV7-2	TRBJ1-1	TRBD1	NA
CASSLGAGAVEQYF	TGTGCCAGCAGTCTAGGGGCGGGAGCTGTCGAGCAGTACTTC	14	TRBV11-2	TRBJ2-7	TRBD2	NA
CASSRTGSSREQYF	TGTGCCAGCTCTCGGACAGGTTCTTCGCGGGAGCAGTACTTC	14	TRBV18	TRBJ2-7	TRBD1	NA
CSGSQGSGNTIYF	TGCAGCGGTTCCCAGGGATCCGGAAACACCATATATTTT	13	TRBV29-1	TRBJ1-3	NA	NA
CASSPDSNYGYTF	TGTGCCAGCAGCCCGGACAGTAACTATGGCTACACCTTC	13	TRBV6-2/TRBV6-3	TRBJ1-2	NA	NA
CASSLRGARVQFF	TGTGCCAGCAGTTTGAGAGGCGCCCGGGTGCAGTTCTTC	13	TRBV12-3/TRBV12-4	TRBJ2-1	NA	once
CASSARTGGTEAFF	TGTGCCAGCAGCGCCCGGACAGGGGGCACTGAAGCTTTCTTT	14	TRBV9	TRBJ1-1	TRBD1	once
CASSSLRVEQFF	TGCGCCAGCAGCTCGTTGCGGGTTGAGCAGTTCTTC	12	TRBV5-1	TRBJ2-1	NA	NA
CASSLENRETNEKLFF	TGTGCCAGCAGCTTGGAAAACAGGGAAACTAATGAAAAACTGTTTTTT	16	TRBV7-9	TRBJ1-4	NA	NA
CASSIQTPIRGRAGETQYF	TGTGCCAGTAGTATTCAAACCCCAATTAGAGGGAGGGCAGGAGAGACCCAGTACTTC	19	TRBV19	TRBJ2-5	TRBD2	NA
CAWSRDRASSNYGYTF	TGTGCCTGGTCCCGGGACAGGGCTTCTTCTAACTATGGCTACACCTTC	16	TRBV30	TRBJ1-2	TRBD1	NA
CASSLDRANYGYTF	TGTGCCAGCAGCTTGGACAGGGCTAACTATGGCTACACCTTC	14	TRBV7-2	TRBJ1-2	TRBD1	NA